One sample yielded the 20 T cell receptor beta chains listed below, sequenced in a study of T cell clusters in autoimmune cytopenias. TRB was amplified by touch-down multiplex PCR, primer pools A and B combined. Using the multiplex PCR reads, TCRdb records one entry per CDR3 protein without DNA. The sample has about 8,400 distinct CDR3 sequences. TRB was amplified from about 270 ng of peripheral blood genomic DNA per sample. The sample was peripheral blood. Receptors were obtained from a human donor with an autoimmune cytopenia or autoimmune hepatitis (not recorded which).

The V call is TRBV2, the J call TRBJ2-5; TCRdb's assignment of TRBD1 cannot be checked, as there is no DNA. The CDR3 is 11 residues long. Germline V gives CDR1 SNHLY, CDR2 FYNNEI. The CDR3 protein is CASSVGDIIYF. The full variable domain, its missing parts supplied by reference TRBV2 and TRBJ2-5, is EPEVTQTPSHQVTQMGQEVILRCVPISNHLYFYWYRQILGQKVEFLVSFYNNEISEKSEIFDDQFSVERPDGSNFTLKIRSTKLEDSAMYFCASSVGDIIYFGPGTRLLVL.

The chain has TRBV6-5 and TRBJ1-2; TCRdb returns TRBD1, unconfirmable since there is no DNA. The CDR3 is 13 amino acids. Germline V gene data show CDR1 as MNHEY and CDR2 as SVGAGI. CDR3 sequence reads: CASSLQGALGYTF.

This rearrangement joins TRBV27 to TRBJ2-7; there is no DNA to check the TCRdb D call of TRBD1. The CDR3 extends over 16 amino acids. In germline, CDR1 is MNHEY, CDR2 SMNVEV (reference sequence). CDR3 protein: CASSYYRTGGFYEQYF.

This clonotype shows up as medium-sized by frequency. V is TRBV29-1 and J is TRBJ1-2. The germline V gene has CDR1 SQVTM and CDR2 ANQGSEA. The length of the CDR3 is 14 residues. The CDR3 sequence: CSVEDHKGAGGYTF.

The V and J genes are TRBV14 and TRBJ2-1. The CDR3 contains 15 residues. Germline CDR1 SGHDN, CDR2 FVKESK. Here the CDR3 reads CASSQVRTSYNEQFF.

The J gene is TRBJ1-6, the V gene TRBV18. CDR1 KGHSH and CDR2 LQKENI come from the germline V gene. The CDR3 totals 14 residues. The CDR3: CASSPAANNSPLHF.

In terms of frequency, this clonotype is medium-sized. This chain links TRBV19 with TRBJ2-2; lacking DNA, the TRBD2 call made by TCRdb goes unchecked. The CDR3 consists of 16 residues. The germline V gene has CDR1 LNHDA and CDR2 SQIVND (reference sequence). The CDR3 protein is CASSAVADQNTGELFF.

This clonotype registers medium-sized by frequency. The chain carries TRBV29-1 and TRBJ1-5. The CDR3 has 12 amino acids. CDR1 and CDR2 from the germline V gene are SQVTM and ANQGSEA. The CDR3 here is CSVEIPGQPQHF.

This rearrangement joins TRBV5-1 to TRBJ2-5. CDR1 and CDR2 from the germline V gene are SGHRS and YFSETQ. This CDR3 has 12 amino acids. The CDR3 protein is CASSFTGETQYF.

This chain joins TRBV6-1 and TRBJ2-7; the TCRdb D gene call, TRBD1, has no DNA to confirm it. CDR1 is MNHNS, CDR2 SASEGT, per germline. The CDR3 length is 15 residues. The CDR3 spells CASSEIAQRAVEQYF.

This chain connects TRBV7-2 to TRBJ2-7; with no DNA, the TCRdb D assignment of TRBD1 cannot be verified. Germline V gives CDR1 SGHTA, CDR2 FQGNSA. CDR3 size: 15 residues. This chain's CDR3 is CASSLSFGAPYEQYF. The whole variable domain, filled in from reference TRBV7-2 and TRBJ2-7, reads GAGVSQSPSNKVTEKGKDVELRCDPISGHTALYWYRQSLGQGLEFLIYFQGNSAPDKSGLPSDRFSAERTGGSVSTLTIQRTQQEDSAVYLCASSLSFGAPYEQYFGPGTRLTVT.

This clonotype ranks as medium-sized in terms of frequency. Here the CDR3 reads CAWSVLGLSGYTF. The chain links TRBV30 to TRBJ1-2. CDR3 size: 13 residues. CDR1 is GTSNPN and CDR2 is SVGIG in the germline V gene (reference sequence).

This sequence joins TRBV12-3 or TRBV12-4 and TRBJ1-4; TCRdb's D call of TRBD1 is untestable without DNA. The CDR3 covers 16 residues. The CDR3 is CASRGETGTVNEKLFF.

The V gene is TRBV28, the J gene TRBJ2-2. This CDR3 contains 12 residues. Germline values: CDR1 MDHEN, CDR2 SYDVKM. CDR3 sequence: CASSLDIGELFF.

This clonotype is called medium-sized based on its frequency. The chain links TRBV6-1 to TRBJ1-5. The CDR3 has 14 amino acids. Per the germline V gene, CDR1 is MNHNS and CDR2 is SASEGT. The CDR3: CASSVDYSNQPQHF.

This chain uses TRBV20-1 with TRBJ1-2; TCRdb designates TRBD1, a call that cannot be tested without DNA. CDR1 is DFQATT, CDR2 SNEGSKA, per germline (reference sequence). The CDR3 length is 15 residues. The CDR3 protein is CSARVSHPGTYGYTF.

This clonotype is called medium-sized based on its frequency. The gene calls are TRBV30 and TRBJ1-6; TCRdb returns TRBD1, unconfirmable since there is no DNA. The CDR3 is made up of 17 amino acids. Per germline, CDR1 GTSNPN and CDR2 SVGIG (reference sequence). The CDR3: CAWKGGDRVTYNSPLHF.

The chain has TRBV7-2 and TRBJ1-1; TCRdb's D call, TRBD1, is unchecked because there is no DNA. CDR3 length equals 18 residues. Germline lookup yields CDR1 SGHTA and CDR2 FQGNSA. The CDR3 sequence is CASSLAPGQGPRNTEAFF. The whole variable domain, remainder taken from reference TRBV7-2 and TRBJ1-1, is GAGVSQSPSNKVTEKGKDVELRCDPISGHTALYWYRQSLGQGLEFLIYFQGNSAPDKSGLPSDRFSAERTGGSVSTLTIQRTQQEDSAVYLCASSLAPGQGPRNTEAFFGQGTRLTVV.

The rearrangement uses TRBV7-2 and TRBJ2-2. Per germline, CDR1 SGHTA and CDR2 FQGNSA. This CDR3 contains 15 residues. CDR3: CASSFRQENTGELFF.

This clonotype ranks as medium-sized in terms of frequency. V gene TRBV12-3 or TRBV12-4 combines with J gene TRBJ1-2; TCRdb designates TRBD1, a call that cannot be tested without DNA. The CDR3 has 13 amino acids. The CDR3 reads CASSDNRGDGYTF.